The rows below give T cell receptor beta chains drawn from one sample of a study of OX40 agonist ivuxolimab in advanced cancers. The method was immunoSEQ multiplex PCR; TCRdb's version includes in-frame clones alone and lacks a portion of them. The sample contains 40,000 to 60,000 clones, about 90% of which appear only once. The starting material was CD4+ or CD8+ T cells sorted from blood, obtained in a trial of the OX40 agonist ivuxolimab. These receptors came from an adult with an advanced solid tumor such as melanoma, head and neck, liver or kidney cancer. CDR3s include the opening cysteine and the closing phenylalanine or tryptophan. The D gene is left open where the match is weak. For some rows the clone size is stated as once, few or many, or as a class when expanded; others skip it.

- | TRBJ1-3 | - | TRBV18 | TGTGCCAGCTCACCTGGCCTTCTCCTTGGAAACACCATATATTTT | CASSPGLLLGNTIYF
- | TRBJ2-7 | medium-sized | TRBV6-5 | TGTGCCAGCAGTTACAAAGGCGGGGAGCAGTACTTC | CASSYKGGEQYF
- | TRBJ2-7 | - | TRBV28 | TGTGCCAGCAGTCTCCCACTAACAGGGCCACCCTACGAGCAGTACTTC | CASSLPLTGPPYEQYF
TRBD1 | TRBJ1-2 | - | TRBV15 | TGTGCCACCAGCAGAGACGACAGGGCGCATGGCTACACCTTC | CATSRDDRAHGYTF
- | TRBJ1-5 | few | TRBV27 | TGTGCCAGCACCTTCCGCGGCGGGAATAGCAATCAGCCCCAGCATTTT | CASTFRGGNSNQPQHF
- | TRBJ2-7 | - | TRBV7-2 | TGTGCCAGCAGCTTAGGTGGCCCAAAGAGGGACGAGCAGTACTTC | CASSLGGPKRDEQYF
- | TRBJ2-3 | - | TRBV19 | TGTGCCAGTAGTCCCCGGGACCTGGGCGCAGATACGCAGTATTTT | CASSPRDLGADTQYF
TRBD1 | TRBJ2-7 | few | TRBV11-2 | TGTGCCAGCAGCCAAGGGACAGGGGCTTACGAGCAGTACTTC | CASSQGTGAYEQYF
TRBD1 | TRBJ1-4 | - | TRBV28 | TGTGCCAGCAGCCGGACAGGGAGCGCAACTAATGAAAAACTGTTTTTT | CASSRTGSATNEKLFF
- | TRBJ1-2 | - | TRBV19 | TGTGCCAGTAGTATTCTGGACGCGCTCTATGGCTACACCTTC | CASSILDALYGYTF
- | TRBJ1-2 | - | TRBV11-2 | TGTGCCAGCAGCTTAGATTACAGCCAGATCTATGGCTACACCTTC | CASSLDYSQIYGYTF
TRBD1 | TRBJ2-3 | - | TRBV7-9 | TGTGCCAGCAGCTCGCGAGGAACAGACAGGGGCGATACGCAGTATTTT | CASSSRGTDRGDTQYF